This T cell receptor beta chain was recovered during a study of technical replicates of blood from a handful of donors. Clones were sequenced by immunoSEQ multiplex PCR, and TCRdb holds only the in-frame ones, with some missing. This table has more than 65,000 clones, roughly 96% appearing once. V was clipped by 6 bases and J by 6 bases, with 15 bases between them. Germline V lookup: CDR1 LNHDA, CDR2 SQIVND (reference sequence). The CDR3 spans 13 residues. The chain uses TRBV19 and TRBJ2-7, with D maybe TRBD1 (5 bases). The clonotype originates from a human donor in good health. Source material: T cells isolated from PBMCs. The CDR3 DNA sequence: TGTGCCAGTAGCCCCCGGCAGGGAACCGAGCAGTACTTC. It codes for CASSPRQGTEQYF.